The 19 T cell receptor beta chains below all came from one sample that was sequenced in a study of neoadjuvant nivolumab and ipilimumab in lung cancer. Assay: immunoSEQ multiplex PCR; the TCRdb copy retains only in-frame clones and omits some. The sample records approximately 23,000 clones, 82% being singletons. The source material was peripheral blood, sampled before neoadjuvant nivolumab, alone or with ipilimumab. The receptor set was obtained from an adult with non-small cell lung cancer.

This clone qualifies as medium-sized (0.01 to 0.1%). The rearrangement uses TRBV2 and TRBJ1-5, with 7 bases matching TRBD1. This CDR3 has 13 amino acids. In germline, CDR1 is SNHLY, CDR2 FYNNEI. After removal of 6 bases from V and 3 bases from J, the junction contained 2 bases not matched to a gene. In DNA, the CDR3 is TGTGCCAGCAGGGGACAGTACAATCAGCCCCAGCATTTT. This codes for CASRGQYNQPQHF.

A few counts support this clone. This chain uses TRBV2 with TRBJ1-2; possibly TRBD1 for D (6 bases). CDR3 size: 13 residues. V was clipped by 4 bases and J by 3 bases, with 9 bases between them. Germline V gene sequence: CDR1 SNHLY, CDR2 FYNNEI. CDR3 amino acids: CASSGGQYYGYTF. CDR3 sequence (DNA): TGTGCCAGCAGTGGGGGACAATACTATGGCTACACCTTC.

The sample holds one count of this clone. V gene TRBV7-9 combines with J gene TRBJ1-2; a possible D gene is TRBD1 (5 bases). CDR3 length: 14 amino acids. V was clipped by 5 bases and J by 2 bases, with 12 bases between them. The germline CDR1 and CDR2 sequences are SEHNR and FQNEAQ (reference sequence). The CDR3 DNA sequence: TGTGCCAGCAGCCCGACGGGGGGAAACTATGGCTACACCTTC. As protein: CASSPTGGNYGYTF.

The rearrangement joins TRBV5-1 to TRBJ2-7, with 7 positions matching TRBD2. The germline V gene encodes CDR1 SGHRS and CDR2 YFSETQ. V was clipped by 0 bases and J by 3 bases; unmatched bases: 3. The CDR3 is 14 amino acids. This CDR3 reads CASSLVGGSYEQYF. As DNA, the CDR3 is TGCGCCAGCAGCTTGGTCGGCGGGAGCTACGAGCAGTACTTC.

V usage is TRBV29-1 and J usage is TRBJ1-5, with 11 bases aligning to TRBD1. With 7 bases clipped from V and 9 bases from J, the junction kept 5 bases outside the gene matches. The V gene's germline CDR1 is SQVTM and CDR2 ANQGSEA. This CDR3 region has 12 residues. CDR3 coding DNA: TGCAGCGCGGGACAGGGGGAAGGGCCCCAGCATTTT. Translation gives CSAGQGEGPQHF.

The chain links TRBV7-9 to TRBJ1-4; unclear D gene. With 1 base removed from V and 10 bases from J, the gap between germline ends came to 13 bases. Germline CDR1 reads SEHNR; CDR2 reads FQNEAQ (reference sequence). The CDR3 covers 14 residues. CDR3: CASSLDQPRGKLFF. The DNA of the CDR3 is TGTGCCAGCAGCTTAGACCAGCCGAGAGGAAAACTGTTTTTT.

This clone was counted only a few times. CDR3 sequence: CASSYGGALGYIQYF. CDR3 in DNA: TGTGCCAGCAGTTACGGGGGGGCCCTAGGGTACATTCAGTACTTC. The gene calls are TRBV6-6 and TRBJ2-4; D is possibly TRBD2 (7 bases). The V end lost 2 bases, the J end lost 8 bases, and 16 bases lay between the germline ends. CDR3 size: 15 residues. Germline V gene lookup returns CDR1 MNHNY and CDR2 SVGAGI (reference sequence).

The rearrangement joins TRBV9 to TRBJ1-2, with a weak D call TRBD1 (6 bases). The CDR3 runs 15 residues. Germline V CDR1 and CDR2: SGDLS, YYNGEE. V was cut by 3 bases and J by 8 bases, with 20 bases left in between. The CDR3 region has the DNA TGTGCCAGCAGCGGGCTGGGGGCCGAGCCGGGGGGCTACACCTTC. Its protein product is CASSGLGAEPGGYTF.

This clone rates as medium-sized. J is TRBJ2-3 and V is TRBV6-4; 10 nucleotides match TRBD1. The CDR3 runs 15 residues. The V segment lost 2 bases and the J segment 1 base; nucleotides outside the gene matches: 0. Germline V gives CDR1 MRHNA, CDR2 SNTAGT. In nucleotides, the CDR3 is TGTGCCAGCAGTGACGGGACAGGGGGCACAGATACGCAGTATTTT. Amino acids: CASSDGTGGTDTQYF.

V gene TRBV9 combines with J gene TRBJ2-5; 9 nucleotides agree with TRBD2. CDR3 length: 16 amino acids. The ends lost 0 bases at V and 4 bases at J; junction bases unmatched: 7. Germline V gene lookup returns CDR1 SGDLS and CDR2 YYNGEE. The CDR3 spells CASSVVGAGGGETQYF. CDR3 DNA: TGTGCCAGCAGCGTAGTTGGAGCGGGAGGTGGAGAGACCCAGTACTTC.

CDR3 nucleotide sequence: TGTGCCAGCAGCACCTCGGTTGTAGCGAACACCGGGGAGCTGTTTTTT. It is translated as CASSTSVVANTGELFF. The chain is built from TRBV7-2 and TRBJ2-2; D ambiguous. Germline assignment: CDR1 SGHTA and CDR2 FQGNSA. This CDR3 has 16 amino acids. The V end lost 5 bases, the J end lost 0 bases, and 13 bases lay between the germline ends.

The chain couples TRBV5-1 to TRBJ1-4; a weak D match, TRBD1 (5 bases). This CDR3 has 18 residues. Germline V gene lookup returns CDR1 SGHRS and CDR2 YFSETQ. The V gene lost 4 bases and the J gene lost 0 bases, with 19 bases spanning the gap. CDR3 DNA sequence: TGCGCCAGCAGCCGGACATCAAGCCGGGAGGCAACTAATGAAAAACTGTTTTTT. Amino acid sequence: CASSRTSSREATNEKLFF. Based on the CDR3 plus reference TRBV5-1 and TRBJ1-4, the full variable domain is KAGVTQTPRYLIKTRGQQVTLSCSPISGHRSVSWYQQTPGQGLQFLFEYFSETQRNKGNFPGRFSGRQFSNSRSEMNVSTLELGDSALYLCASSRTSSREATNEKLFFGSGTQLSVL.

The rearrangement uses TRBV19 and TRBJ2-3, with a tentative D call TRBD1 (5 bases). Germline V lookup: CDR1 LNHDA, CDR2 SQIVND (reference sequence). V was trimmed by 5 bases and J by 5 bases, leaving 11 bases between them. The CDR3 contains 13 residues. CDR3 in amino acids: CASSSQGRDTQYF. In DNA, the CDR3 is TGTGCCAGTAGTTCTCAGGGTAGAGATACGCAGTATTTT.

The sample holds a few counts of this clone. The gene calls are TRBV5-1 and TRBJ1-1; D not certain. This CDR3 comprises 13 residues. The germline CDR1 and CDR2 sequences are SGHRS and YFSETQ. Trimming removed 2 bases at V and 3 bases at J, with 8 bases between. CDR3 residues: CASSLNGYTEAFF. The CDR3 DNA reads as TGCGCCAGCAGCTTAAACGGTTACACTGAAGCTTTCTTT.

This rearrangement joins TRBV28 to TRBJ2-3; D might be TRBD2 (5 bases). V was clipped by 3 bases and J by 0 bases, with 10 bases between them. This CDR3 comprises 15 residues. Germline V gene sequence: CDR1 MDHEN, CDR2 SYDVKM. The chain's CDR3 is CASSFRTPSTDTQYF. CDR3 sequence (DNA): TGTGCCAGCAGTTTCCGGACTCCGAGCACAGATACGCAGTATTTT.

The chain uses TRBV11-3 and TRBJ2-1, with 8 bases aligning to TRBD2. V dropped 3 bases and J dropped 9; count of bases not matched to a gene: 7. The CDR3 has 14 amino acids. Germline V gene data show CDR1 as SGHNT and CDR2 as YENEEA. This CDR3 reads CASSFSVTSAEQFF. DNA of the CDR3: TGTGCCAGCAGCTTTTCAGTGACTAGCGCTGAGCAGTTCTTC.

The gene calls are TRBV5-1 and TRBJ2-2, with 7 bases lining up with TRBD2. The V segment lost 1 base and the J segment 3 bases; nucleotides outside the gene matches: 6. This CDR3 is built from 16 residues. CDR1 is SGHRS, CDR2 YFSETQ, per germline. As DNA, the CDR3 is TGCGCCAGCAGCTTGCGTGGGAGGGCCGACACCGGGGAGCTGTTTTTT. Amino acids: CASSLRGRADTGELFF.

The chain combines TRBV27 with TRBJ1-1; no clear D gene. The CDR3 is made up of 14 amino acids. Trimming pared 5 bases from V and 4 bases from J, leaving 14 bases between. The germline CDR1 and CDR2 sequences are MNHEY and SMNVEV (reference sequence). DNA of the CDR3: TGTGCCAGCAGTCTCGGCGGAAGCTTCACTGAAGCTTTCTTT. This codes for CASSLGGSFTEAFF.

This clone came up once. CDR3 loop: CSVEDLENEQFF. DNA of the CDR3: TGCAGCGTTGAAGATCTTGAAAATGAGCAGTTCTTC. The V and J genes are TRBV29-1 and TRBJ2-1; no definite D call. The CDR3 sequence is 12 residues long. Between the trimmed V and J ends, which lost 0 bases and 7 bases, there was a span of 7 bases. CDR1 is SQVTM and CDR2 is ANQGSEA in the germline V gene.